This T cell receptor beta chain was sequenced during a study of blood T cells in healthy people across ages. Study-level findings and limits: Diversity figures based on one million T cells were deemed too low. Older age went with lower TCR beta diversity per million T cells, in a roughly linear way.

Germline CDR1 is DFQATT and CDR2 is SNEGSKA (reference sequence). Unmatched junction bases numbered 5, after V lost 0 bases and J lost 5 bases. The length of the CDR3 is 16 residues. Donors were healthy Caucasian individuals from Russia aged about 6 to 90. A minimum of 6 micrograms of total RNA was extracted per sample. This clonotype came up a few times. Its antigen is not identified. The use of a sample-barcoded 5' primer and a J-beta primer mix characterized a second PCR of about 7 to 12 cycles. MiXCR, run by TCRdb on the 5' RACE reads, gives a single entry per CDR3 protein. The repertoire includes 1.8 million or so distinct CDR3 sequences, roughly two fifths of them detected once, and 20% to 25% sits in the top ten.

This sequence joins TRBV20-1 and TRBJ2-5; 14 nucleotides match TRBD2. Source material: blood. The receptor was isolated from a human donor in good health. The chain's CDR3 is CSARETSGGAKETQYF. CDR3 nucleotide sequence: TGCAGTGCTAGAGAGACTAGCGGGGGGGCAAAGGAGACCCAGTACTTC.